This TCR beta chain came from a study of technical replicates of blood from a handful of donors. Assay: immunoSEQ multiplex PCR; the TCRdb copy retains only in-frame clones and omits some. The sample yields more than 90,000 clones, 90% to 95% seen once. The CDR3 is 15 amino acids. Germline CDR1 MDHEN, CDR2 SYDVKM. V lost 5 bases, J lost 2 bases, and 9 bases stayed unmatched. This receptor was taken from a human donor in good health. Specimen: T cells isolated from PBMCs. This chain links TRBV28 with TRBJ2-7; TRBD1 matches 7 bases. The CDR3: CASSERQGVPYEQYF. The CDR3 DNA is TGTGCCAGCAGTGAAAGACAGGGTGTCCCCTACGAGCAGTACTTC.